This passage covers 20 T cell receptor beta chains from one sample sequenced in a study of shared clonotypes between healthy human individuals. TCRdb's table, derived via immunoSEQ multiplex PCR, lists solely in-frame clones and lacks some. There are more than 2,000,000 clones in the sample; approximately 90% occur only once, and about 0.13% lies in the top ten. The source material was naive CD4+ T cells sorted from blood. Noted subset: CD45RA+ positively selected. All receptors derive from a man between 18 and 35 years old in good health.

The CDR3 here is CASSEALVLSSGNTIYF. The CDR3 DNA reads TGTGCCAGCAGTGAAGCGCTGGTTCTATCCTCTGGAAACACCATATATTTT. The V call is TRBV2, the J call TRBJ1-3; D gene ambiguous. Between the trimmed V and J ends, which lost 0 bases and 0 bases, there was a span of 12 bases. Looked up from germline, CDR1 is SNHLY and CDR2 is FYNNEI. The CDR3 runs to 17 residues.

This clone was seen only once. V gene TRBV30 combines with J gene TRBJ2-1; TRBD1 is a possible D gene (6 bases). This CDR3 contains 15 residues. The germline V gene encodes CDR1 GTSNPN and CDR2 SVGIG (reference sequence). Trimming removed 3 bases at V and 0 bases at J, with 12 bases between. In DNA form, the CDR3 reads TGTGCCTGGAGCCCCGACAGGTTCTCCTACAATGAGCAGTTCTTC. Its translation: CAWSPDRFSYNEQFF. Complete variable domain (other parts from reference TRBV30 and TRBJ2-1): SQTIHQWPATLVQPVGSPLSLECTVEGTSNPNLYWYRQAAGRGLQLLFYSVGIGQISSEVPQNLSASRPQDRQFILSSKKLLLSDSGFYLCAWSPDRFSYNEQFFGPGTRLTVL.

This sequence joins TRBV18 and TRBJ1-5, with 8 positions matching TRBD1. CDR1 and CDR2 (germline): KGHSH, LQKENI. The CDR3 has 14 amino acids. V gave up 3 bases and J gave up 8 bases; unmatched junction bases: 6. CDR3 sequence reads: CASSPNRGIKPQHF. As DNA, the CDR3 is TGTGCCAGCTCACCTAACAGGGGGATTAAGCCCCAGCATTTT. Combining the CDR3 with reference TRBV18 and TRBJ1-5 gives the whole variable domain NAGVMQNPRHLVRRRGQEARLRCSPMKGHSHVYWYRQLPEEGLKFMVYLQKENIIDESGMPKERFSAEFPKEGPSILRIQQVVRGDSAAYFCASSPNRGIKPQHFGDGTRLSIL.

The CDR3 region has the DNA TGTGCCAGTAGTCTCAAGACGAACACCGGGGAGCTGTTTTTT. As protein: CASSLKTNTGELFF. V usage is TRBV19 and J usage is TRBJ2-2; D not resolved. The germline V and J ends were trimmed by 5 bases and 0 bases, with 7 bases remaining between them. CDR3 length equals 14 residues. Germline V gives CDR1 LNHDA, CDR2 SQIVND (reference sequence).

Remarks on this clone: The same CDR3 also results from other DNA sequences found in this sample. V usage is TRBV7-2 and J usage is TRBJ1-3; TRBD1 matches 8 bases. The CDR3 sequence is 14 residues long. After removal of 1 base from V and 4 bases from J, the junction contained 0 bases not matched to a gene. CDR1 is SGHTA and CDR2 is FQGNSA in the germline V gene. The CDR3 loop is CASSLGTGGNTIYF. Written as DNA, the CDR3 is TGTGCCAGCAGCTTAGGGACAGGGGGAAACACCATATATTTT.

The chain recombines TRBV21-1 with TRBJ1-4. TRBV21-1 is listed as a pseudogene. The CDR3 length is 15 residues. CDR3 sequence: CASSKRPDINEKLFF. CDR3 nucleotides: TGTGCCAGCAGCAAGAGGCCGGATATTAATGAAAAACTGTTTTTT.

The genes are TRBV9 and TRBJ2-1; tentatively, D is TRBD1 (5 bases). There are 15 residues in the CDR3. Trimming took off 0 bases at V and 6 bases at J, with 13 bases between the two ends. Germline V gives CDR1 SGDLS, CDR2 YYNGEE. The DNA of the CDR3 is TGTGCCAGCAGCGTAGCGGGCGACAGACTCAATGAGCAGTTCTTC. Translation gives CASSVAGDRLNEQFF.

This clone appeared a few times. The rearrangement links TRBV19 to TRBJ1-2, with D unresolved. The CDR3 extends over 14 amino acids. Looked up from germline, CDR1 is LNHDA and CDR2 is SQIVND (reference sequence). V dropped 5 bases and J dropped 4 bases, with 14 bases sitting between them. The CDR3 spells CASSPLVGSYGYTF. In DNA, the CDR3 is TGTGCCAGTAGTCCCCTAGTAGGTAGCTATGGCTACACCTTC.

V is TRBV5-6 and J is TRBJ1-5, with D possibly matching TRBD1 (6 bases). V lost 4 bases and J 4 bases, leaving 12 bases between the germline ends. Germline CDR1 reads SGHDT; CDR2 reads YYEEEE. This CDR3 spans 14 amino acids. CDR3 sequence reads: CASSRLTGNQPQHF. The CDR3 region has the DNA TGTGCCAGCAGCCGACTGACAGGTAATCAGCCCCAGCATTTT.

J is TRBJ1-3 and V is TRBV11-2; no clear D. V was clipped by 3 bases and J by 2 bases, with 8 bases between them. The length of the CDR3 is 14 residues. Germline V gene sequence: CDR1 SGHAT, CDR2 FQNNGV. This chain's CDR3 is CASSFASAGNTIYF. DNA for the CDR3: TGTGCCAGCAGCTTTGCGAGTGCTGGAAACACCATATATTTT.

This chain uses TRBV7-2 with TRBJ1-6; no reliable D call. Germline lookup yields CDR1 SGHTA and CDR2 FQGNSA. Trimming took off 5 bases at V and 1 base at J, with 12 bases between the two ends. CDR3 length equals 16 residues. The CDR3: CASSVLLGSYNSPLHF. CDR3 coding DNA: TGTGCCAGCAGCGTATTACTGGGTTCCTATAATTCACCCCTCCACTTT.

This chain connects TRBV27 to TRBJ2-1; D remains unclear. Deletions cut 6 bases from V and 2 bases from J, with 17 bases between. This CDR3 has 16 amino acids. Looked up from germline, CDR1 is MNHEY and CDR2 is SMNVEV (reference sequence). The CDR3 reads CASSVAGPEPYNEQFF. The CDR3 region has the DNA TGTGCCAGCAGCGTCGCCGGGCCTGAACCCTACAATGAGCAGTTCTTC.

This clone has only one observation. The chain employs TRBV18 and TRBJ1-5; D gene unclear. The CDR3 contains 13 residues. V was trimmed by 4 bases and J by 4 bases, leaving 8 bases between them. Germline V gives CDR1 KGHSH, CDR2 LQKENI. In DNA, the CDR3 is TGTGCCAGCTCACTTCGGTTGAATCAGCCCCAGCATTTT. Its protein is CASSLRLNQPQHF.

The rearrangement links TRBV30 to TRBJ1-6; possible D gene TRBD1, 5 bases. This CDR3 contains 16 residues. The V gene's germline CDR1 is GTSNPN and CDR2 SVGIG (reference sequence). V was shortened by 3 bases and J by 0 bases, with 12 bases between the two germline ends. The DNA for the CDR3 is TGTGCCTGGAGCAGACAGTCTTTCTCCTATAATTCACCCCTCCACTTT. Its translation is CAWSRQSFSYNSPLHF.

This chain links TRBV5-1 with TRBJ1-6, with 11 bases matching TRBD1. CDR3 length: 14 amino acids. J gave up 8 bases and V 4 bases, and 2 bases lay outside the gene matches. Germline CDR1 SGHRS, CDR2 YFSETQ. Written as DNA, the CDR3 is TGCGCCAGCAGCAGGGACAGGGGGGATTCACCCCTCCACTTT. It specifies CASSRDRGDSPLHF.

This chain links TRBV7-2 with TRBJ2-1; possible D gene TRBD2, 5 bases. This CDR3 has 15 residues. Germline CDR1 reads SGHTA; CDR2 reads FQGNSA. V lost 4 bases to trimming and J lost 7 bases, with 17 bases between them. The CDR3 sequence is CASSSWAAGRNEQFF. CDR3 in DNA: TGTGCCAGCAGCTCGTGGGCGGCGGGTCGGAATGAGCAGTTCTTC.

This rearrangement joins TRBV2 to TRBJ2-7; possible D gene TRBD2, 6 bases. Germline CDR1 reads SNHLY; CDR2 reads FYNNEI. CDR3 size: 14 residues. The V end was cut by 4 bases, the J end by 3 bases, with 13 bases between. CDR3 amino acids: CASSASAGYYEQYF. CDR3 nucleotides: TGTGCCAGCAGTGCTTCTGCGGGGTACTACGAGCAGTACTTC.

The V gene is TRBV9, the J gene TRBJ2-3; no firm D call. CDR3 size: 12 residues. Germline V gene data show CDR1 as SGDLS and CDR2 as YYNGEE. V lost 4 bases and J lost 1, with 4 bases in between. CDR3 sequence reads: CASSSRTDTQYF. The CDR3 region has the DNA TGTGCCAGCAGCTCCCGCACAGATACGCAGTATTTT.

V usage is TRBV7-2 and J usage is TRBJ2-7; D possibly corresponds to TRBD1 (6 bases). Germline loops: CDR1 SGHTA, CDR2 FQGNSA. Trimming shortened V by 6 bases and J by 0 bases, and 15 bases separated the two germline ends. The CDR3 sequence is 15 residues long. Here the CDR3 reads CASSSRDKLSYEQYF. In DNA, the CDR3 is TGTGCCAGCAGTTCCCGGGACAAACTCTCCTACGAGCAGTACTTC.

The CDR3 DNA reads TGTGCCAGCAGTGTTACAGCGGCTAATTCACCCCTCCACTTT. Protein product: CASSVTAANSPLHF. V usage is TRBV6-1 and J usage is TRBJ1-6, with no clear D. Germline CDR1 MNHNS, CDR2 SASEGT. The CDR3 totals 14 residues. Trimming took 4 bases from V and 6 from J, leaving 10 bases between them.